These T cell receptor beta chains were read from a single sample in a study of regulatory T cells in long-lasting Graves disease. TCRdb independently ran MiXCR on the multiplex PCR reads; one entry per CDR3 protein. The sample holds 540,000 or so distinct CDR3 sequences, about 13% seen once. These data also featured in a second study, about T cells in Graves' hyperthyroidism and ophthalmopathy.

The sample in question was peripheral blood mononuclear cells (PBMCs), obtained at new diagnosis, from a patient treated with antithyroid drugs. Receptors originate from a man between 25 and 39 years old with Graves disease. Both conserved end residues are part of each CDR3. The D gene is left open where the match is weak. Size values are once, few and many counts, or a class for expanded clones, and some rows have none.

clone_size: many; j_call: TRBJ2-7; d_call: TRBD1; v_call: TRBV7-2; cdr3_nt: TGTGCCAGCAGCTTAGGGACAGGGCTCTCCTACGAGCAGTACTTC; cdr3_aa: CASSLGTGLSYEQYF
clone_size: many; j_call: TRBJ2-4; d_call: TRBD1; v_call: TRBV27; cdr3_nt: TGTGCCAGCAGTGCCCTAGGACAGGGGGCCTCAGACATTCAGTACTTC; cdr3_aa: CASSALGQGASDIQYF
clone_size: many; j_call: TRBJ2-7; d_call: NA; v_call: TRBV7-2; cdr3_nt: TGTGCCAGCAGCTTAAACGTCTGGGGGGAGCAGTACTTC; cdr3_aa: CASSLNVWGEQYF
clone_size: few; j_call: TRBJ1-1; d_call: TRBD1; v_call: TRBV30; cdr3_nt: TGTGCCTGGAGTTCCCGACAGGGATTATTCACTGAAGCTTTCTTT; cdr3_aa: CAWSSRQGLFTEAFF
clone_size: many; j_call: TRBJ2-1; d_call: TRBD2; v_call: TRBV20-1; cdr3_nt: TGCAGTGCTAGAGGCCTAGCGGGAGTGGATGAGCAGTTCTTC; cdr3_aa: CSARGLAGVDEQFF
clone_size: many; j_call: TRBJ1-2; d_call: NA; v_call: TRBV5-1; cdr3_nt: TGCGCCAGCAGCGGCGAACAGGTGGTCGGCTCCTATGGCTACACCTTC; cdr3_aa: CASSGEQVVGSYGYTF
clone_size: few; j_call: TRBJ1-4; d_call: NA; v_call: TRBV7-9; cdr3_nt: TGTGCCAGCAGCCCAGGACAGTCCAATGGAGAAAAACTGTTTTTT; cdr3_aa: CASSPGQSNGEKLFF
clone_size: few; j_call: TRBJ1-2; d_call: NA; v_call: TRBV20-1; cdr3_nt: TGCAGTGCTATGCACTCCGCCAGCTATGGCTACACCTTC; cdr3_aa: CSAMHSASYGYTF
clone_size: many; j_call: TRBJ1-1; d_call: NA; v_call: TRBV20-1; cdr3_nt: TGCAGTGCTATATCCCCAGGGTTGGGACAGAACACTGAAGCTTTCTTT; cdr3_aa: CSAISPGLGQNTEAFF
clone_size: few; j_call: TRBJ2-3; d_call: NA; v_call: TRBV24-1; cdr3_nt: TGTGCCACCAGTGAGGACGCCGCGGGTGGGACAGATACGCAGTATTTT; cdr3_aa: CATSEDAAGGTDTQYF
clone_size: NA; j_call: TRBJ2-2; d_call: TRBD2; v_call: TRBV24-1; cdr3_nt: TGTGCCACCAGTGCAACTAGCGGGACGAACACCGGGGAGCTGTTTTTT; cdr3_aa: CATSATSGTNTGELFF
clone_size: many; j_call: TRBJ2-3; d_call: NA; v_call: TRBV18; cdr3_nt: TGTGCCAGCTCACCATCCATAACAGATACGCAGTATTTT; cdr3_aa: CASSPSITDTQYF
clone_size: few; j_call: TRBJ2-7; d_call: TRBD2; v_call: TRBV12-3/TRBV12-4; cdr3_nt: TGTGCCAGCAGCTTAGCGGGAGAGGATGAGCAGTACTTC; cdr3_aa: CASSLAGEDEQYF
clone_size: many; j_call: TRBJ2-1; d_call: NA; v_call: TRBV20-1; cdr3_nt: TGCAGTGCCCCAGACCACCTCTCCTACAATGAGCAGTTCTTC; cdr3_aa: CSAPDHLSYNEQFF
clone_size: NA; j_call: TRBJ2-7; d_call: TRBD2; v_call: TRBV19; cdr3_nt: TGTGCCAGTAGTACCACATATACTAGCGGGAGCTACGAGCAGTACTTC; cdr3_aa: CASSTTYTSGSYEQYF
clone_size: many; j_call: TRBJ2-3; d_call: NA; v_call: TRBV7-9; cdr3_nt: TGTGCCAGCAGCTTAACGGCGAGAGAAGGTTCAGATACGCAGTATTTT; cdr3_aa: CASSLTAREGSDTQYF
clone_size: many; j_call: TRBJ2-1; d_call: TRBD2; v_call: TRBV12-3/TRBV12-4; cdr3_nt: TGTGCCAGCAGTTTCTCCCCCAGCGGGAGGGGCATCAATGAGCAGTTCTTC; cdr3_aa: CASSFSPSGRGINEQFF
clone_size: many; j_call: TRBJ1-5; d_call: NA; v_call: TRBV6-1; cdr3_nt: TGTGCCAGCAATCTAGGCCTGGGAAATCAGCCCCAGCATTTT; cdr3_aa: CASNLGLGNQPQHF
clone_size: once; j_call: TRBJ2-2; d_call: TRBD1; v_call: TRBV12-5; cdr3_nt: TGTGCTAGTGGTTTGGTACAGGGGGACAACCCCACCGGGGAGCTGTTTTTT; cdr3_aa: CASGLVQGDNPTGELFF
clone_size: many; j_call: TRBJ2-3; d_call: NA; v_call: TRBV29-1; cdr3_nt: TGCAGCGTGGGGACAATGAGGGATACGCAGTATTTT; cdr3_aa: CSVGTMRDTQYF
clone_size: NA; j_call: TRBJ1-5; d_call: TRBD1; v_call: TRBV19; cdr3_nt: TGTGCCAGTAGACGGACAGGGGGCAATCAGCCCCAGCATTTT; cdr3_aa: CASRRTGGNQPQHF
clone_size: few; j_call: TRBJ2-5; d_call: TRBD1; v_call: TRBV5-1; cdr3_nt: TGCGCCAGCAGCTTTATCCGGGACAGCCAAGAGACCCAGTACTTC; cdr3_aa: CASSFIRDSQETQYF
clone_size: many; j_call: TRBJ2-3; d_call: NA; v_call: TRBV20-1; cdr3_nt: TGCAGTGCTAAAAAGGGCACAGATACGCAGTATTTT; cdr3_aa: CSAKKGTDTQYF
clone_size: many; j_call: TRBJ2-4; d_call: NA; v_call: TRBV27; cdr3_nt: TGTGCCAGCAGTTTGAGCAGGTTAAACATTCAGTACTTC; cdr3_aa: CASSLSRLNIQYF
clone_size: many; j_call: TRBJ2-2; d_call: TRBD2; v_call: TRBV20-1; cdr3_nt: TGCAGTGCGGGGGGCGGCGGGAGGGACCCCGGGGAGCTGTTTTTT; cdr3_aa: CSAGGGGRDPGELFF
clone_size: many; j_call: TRBJ1-1; d_call: NA; v_call: TRBV7-9; cdr3_nt: TGTGCCAGCAACCTGGGTAAGGGGATCACTGAAGCTTTCTTT; cdr3_aa: CASNLGKGITEAFF
clone_size: many; j_call: TRBJ2-7; d_call: NA; v_call: TRBV7-2; cdr3_nt: TGTGCCAGCAGCACTCGGCCCCCGTCGGGGCGGAGCCCCTACGAGCAGTACTTC; cdr3_aa: CASSTRPPSGRSPYEQYF
clone_size: many; j_call: TRBJ2-3; d_call: TRBD2; v_call: TRBV20-1; cdr3_nt: TGCAGTGCTAGCGACAGAGCGGGGTGGGCCACAGATACGCAGTATTTT; cdr3_aa: CSASDRAGWATDTQYF
clone_size: many; j_call: TRBJ1-4; d_call: NA; v_call: TRBV5-1; cdr3_nt: TGCGCCAGCAGCTTGGAAGGACCAACTAATGAAAAACTGTTTTTT; cdr3_aa: CASSLEGPTNEKLFF
clone_size: many; j_call: TRBJ2-7; d_call: TRBD2; v_call: TRBV6-5; cdr3_nt: TGTGCCAGCAGTTACCCCGGGGGGTACGAGCAGTACTTC; cdr3_aa: CASSYPGGYEQYF
clone_size: many; j_call: TRBJ1-5; d_call: NA; v_call: TRBV2; cdr3_nt: TGTGCCAGCAGTGAAGGTTGGGGGGACGACCAGCCCCAGCATTTT; cdr3_aa: CASSEGWGDDQPQHF
clone_size: NA; j_call: TRBJ2-3; d_call: TRBD2; v_call: TRBV20-1; cdr3_nt: TGCAGTTCCCTAGCGGGAGGTGCCGCAGATACGCAGTATTTT; cdr3_aa: CSSLAGGAADTQYF
clone_size: many; j_call: TRBJ1-5; d_call: TRBD1; v_call: TRBV27; cdr3_nt: TGTGCCAGCAGAAACAGGGGGCAGCCCCAGCATTTT; cdr3_aa: CASRNRGQPQHF
clone_size: NA; j_call: TRBJ2-1; d_call: NA; v_call: TRBV5-6; cdr3_nt: TGTGCCAGCAGCGCGGACCTCGGAGGTCAGTTCTTC; cdr3_aa: CASSADLGGQFF
clone_size: many; j_call: TRBJ2-7; d_call: NA; v_call: TRBV28; cdr3_nt: TGTGCCAGCAGTTTCTTCACCGCTCGGGTCCACGAGCAGTACTTC; cdr3_aa: CASSFFTARVHEQYF